This entry features one T cell receptor (beta chain) sequence. The data originate from a study of T cell clones after liver transplantation. The CDR3 covers 15 residues. Trimming cost V 6 bases and J 7 bases; bases outside gene matches: 8. The germline CDR1 and CDR2 sequences are MNHEY and SVGAGI. Libraries were prepared by immunoSEQ multiplex PCR; TCRdb keeps only in-frame clonotypes and omits some of them. The sample holds tens of thousands of clones, approximately 63% seen once. The source of this sequence is a human patient who received a liver transplant. The graft donor may account for some of the T cells. This material consisted of CD4+ T cells from blood, taken at the roughly 16-month timepoint. The chain is built from TRBV6-5 and TRBJ1-4; TRBD1 matches 10 bases. This CDR3 is CASRGTGTGAEKLFF. CDR3 in DNA: TGTGCCAGCAGGGGTACCGGGACAGGGGCTGAAAAACTGTTTTTT.